This T cell receptor beta chain was identified in a study of CD8 T cells in Susac syndrome. With random hexamers, reverse transcription was performed on roughly 0.5 to 1 ug of RNA. From the immunoSEQ multiplex PCR reads, TCRdb called clonotypes with MiXCR, one entry per CDR3 protein. The sample records tens of thousands of distinct CDR3 sequences, just over 90% being singletons. This CDR3 is 12 amino acids long. Germline values: CDR1 DFQATT, CDR2 SNEGSKA (reference sequence). The ends were cut back, 3 bases at V and 5 bases at J, with 10 bases in the middle. CD8+ and CD4+ T cells taken from blood had their TCR beta sequenced.

This clonotype was sampled from a human donor with Susac syndrome. The sample consisted of CD4+ T cells from PBMCs. The chain has TRBV20-1 and TRBJ2-5, with a tentative D call TRBD1 (6 bases). CDR3 DNA sequence: TGCAGTGCTAGTAACAGGGCTGAGACCCAGTACTTC. Amino acids: CSASNRAETQYF.